The rows below give T cell receptor beta chains drawn from one sample of a study of cytomegalovirus exposure and HLA in healthy donors. The method was immunoSEQ multiplex PCR; TCRdb's version includes in-frame clones alone and lacks a portion of them. This table holds tens of thousands of clones, about 82% found once. The sequencing sample was made of PBMCs. The receptors here all came from a man younger than 40 in good health and CMV-seronegative. Each CDR3 is given with its conserved first and last residue. D genes are given only for firm matches. Expanded clones get a size class; other rows say once, few or many, or leave the size out.

>TRBV19|TRBJ1-3|.|.
TGTGCCAGTAGTATAGGACAGCACCCTGGAAACACCATATATTTT
CASSIGQHPGNTIYF
>TRBV6-5|TRBJ2-2|many|TRBD2
TGTGCCAGCAGTGCGACTAGCGAGACCGGGGAGCTGTTTTTT
CASSATSETGELFF
>TRBV6-5|TRBJ1-2|.|TRBD1
TGTGCCAGCAGTCCTGGACAGGGACGGTACTATGGCTACACCTTC
CASSPGQGRYYGYTF
>TRBV30|TRBJ2-7|.|TRBD2
TGTGCCTGGAGGGGGACTAGCACGTACTTC
CAWRGTSTYF
>TRBV6-5|TRBJ1-5|.|TRBD1
TGTGCCAGCAGCCCTACAGGGGGCAATCAGCCCCAGCATTTT
CASSPTGGNQPQHF
>TRBV6-1|TRBJ2-7|few|.
TGTGCCAGCAATTTGAGCTTGCAGGGGTCCTACGAGCAGTACTTC
CASNLSLQGSYEQYF
>TRBV5-1|TRBJ2-3|.|TRBD2
TGCGCCAGCAGCTTGCGGGGGGTAAACACAGATACGCAGTATTTT
CASSLRGVNTDTQYF
>TRBV29-1|TRBJ2-1|.|TRBD2
TGCAGCGCCCGAACCGGGACTAGCGTTAGTGAGCAGTTCTTC
CSARTGTSVSEQFF
>TRBV2|TRBJ2-7|.|.
TGTGCCAGCTGTCTGAGCCCCTACGAGCAGTACTTC
CASCLSPYEQYF
>TRBV2|TRBJ2-1|few|TRBD2
TGTGCCAGCAGTCCCAGCGGGATGGGCTATGAGCAGTTCTTC
CASSPSGMGYEQFF
>TRBV4-1|TRBJ2-5|few|.
TGCGCCAGCAGCCAAGATCCGGCAGGGGGGCTACAAGAGACCCAGTACTTC
CASSQDPAGGLQETQYF
>TRBV4-1|TRBJ2-2|.|.
TGCGCCAGCAGCCAATACAGGACCGGGGAGCTGTTTTTT
CASSQYRTGELFF
>TRBV28|TRBJ2-7|.|TRBD1
TGTGCCAGCAGTCGGAACAGGGGGCCCACGGACGAGCAGTACTTC
CASSRNRGPTDEQYF
>TRBV5-1|TRBJ1-2|.|.
TGCGCCAGCGGCCCGGGGGGGGACACAGGCTATGGCTACACCTTC
CASGPGGDTGYGYTF
>TRBV29-1|TRBJ2-7|.|TRBD2
TGCAGCGTCGGGAGGGCCTACGAGCAGTACTTC
CSVGRAYEQYF
>TRBV10-3|TRBJ2-7|.|TRBD1
TGTGCCATCAGCGGGGTTCTGGGCGGACAGGGGGTCCCCTACGAGCAGTACTTC
CAISGVLGGQGVPYEQYF
>TRBV4-1|TRBJ2-2|.|.
TGCGCCAGCAGCCAAGTACTAAAGAACACCGGGGAGCTGTTTTTT
CASSQVLKNTGELFF
>TRBV9|TRBJ1-5|once|.
TGTGCCAGCAGCGTAGGGGAGAGCAATCAGCCCCAGCATTTT
CASSVGESNQPQHF
>TRBV5-5|TRBJ2-1|.|TRBD1
TGTGCCAGCAGCCAGGGGACAGGGGCTTACAATGAGCAGTTCTTC
CASSQGTGAYNEQFF
>TRBV27|TRBJ2-3|.|TRBD2
TGTGCCAGCAGTCCCTGGACTAGCGGGACCACAGATACGCAGTATTTT
CASSPWTSGTTDTQYF
>TRBV10-3|TRBJ2-3|.|TRBD2
TGTGCCATCAAAAATTCCCCGGGACTAGAGTCCACAGATACGCAGTATTTT
CAIKNSPGLESTDTQYF
>TRBV19|TRBJ1-1|.|.
TGTGCCAGTAGCAGGGTGAACACTGAAGCTTTCTTT
CASSRVNTEAFF
>TRBV30|TRBJ1-2|once|.
TGTGCCTGGAGTGTCCCAGGGAACGTTGTGTGGGGCTATGGCTACACCTTC
CAWSVPGNVVWGYGYTF
>TRBV30|TRBJ1-5|once|TRBD1
TGTGCCTGGAAGCAAGGGGGCTTTAATCAGCCCCAGCATTTT
CAWKQGGFNQPQHF
>TRBV30|TRBJ2-5|.|TRBD1
TGTGCCTGGAGGGTTGCCGGGACAGGGGGGATTGGGACCCAGTACTTC
CAWRVAGTGGIGTQYF
>TRBV4-1|TRBJ1-1|.|TRBD1
TGCGCCAGCAGCCTTTCTGGGACAGGGGGCACTGAAGCTTTCTTT
CASSLSGTGGTEAFF
>TRBV5-8|TRBJ2-6|.|TRBD1
TGTGCCAGCAGCGATGGACAGGGGACTGGGGCCAACGTCCTGACTTTC
CASSDGQGTGANVLTF
>TRBV19|TRBJ1-5|.|TRBD1
TGTGCCAGTAGTATACGGCAGGGACAGAGTCAGCCCCAGCATTTT
CASSIRQGQSQPQHF
>TRBV5-1|TRBJ2-3|.|.
TGCGCCAGCAGCCTGGGCGACGGAGGGGCAGATACGCAGTATTTT
CASSLGDGGADTQYF
>TRBV28|TRBJ2-2|.|TRBD2
TGTGCCAGCATCTCTAGCGGGGGCGTCACCGGGGAGCTGTTTTTT
CASISSGGVTGELFF
>TRBV4-2|TRBJ2-3|.|TRBD2
TGTGCCAGCAGCCGAGATGGGGCTAGCGGGGGGGGAGAAACAGATACGCAGTATTTT
CASSRDGASGGGETDTQYF
>TRBV4-3|TRBJ2-7|.|TRBD2
TGCGCCAGCAGCCAAACTAGCGGGGAGGACGAGCAGTACTTC
CASSQTSGEDEQYF
>TRBV10-3|TRBJ2-7|.|TRBD1
TGTGCCATCAGTGTCGGACAGGGGGCGTACGAGCAGTACTTC
CAISVGQGAYEQYF
>TRBV7-9|TRBJ1-5|.|.
TGTGCCAGCAGCTTAGACAGTAGCAATCAGCCCCAGCATTTT
CASSLDSSNQPQHF
>TRBV29-1|TRBJ1-4|.|.
TGCAGCGTCGCCGAGCGGGGGACTAATGAAAAACTGTTTTTT
CSVAERGTNEKLFF
>TRBV4-3|TRBJ1-5|.|TRBD1
TGCGCCAGCAGCCAAGATCGGACAGGGTATCAGCCCCAGCATTTT
CASSQDRTGYQPQHF
>TRBV7-9|TRBJ2-2|.|TRBD1
TGTGCCAGCAGCTCAGGACAGGGGCCCGGGGAGCTGTTTTTT
CASSSGQGPGELFF
>TRBV2|TRBJ2-1|.|TRBD2
TGTGCCAGCAGTGAATATTCGGGACTAGCGGGAGGTAGTGAGCAGTTCTTC
CASSEYSGLAGGSEQFF
>TRBV11-1|TRBJ2-3|.|.
TGTGCCAGCAGCCTTATGGGCTTCAGGACAGATACGCAGTATTTT
CASSLMGFRTDTQYF
>TRBV6-1|TRBJ2-7|.|.
TGTGCCAGCAGTGTATCAGGGAATACCTACGAGCAGTACTTC
CASSVSGNTYEQYF
>TRBV5-1|TRBJ2-5|.|TRBD1
TGCGCCAGCAGCATTACAGGGGGCGATGAGACCCAGTACTTC
CASSITGGDETQYF
>TRBV7-9|TRBJ1-6|.|.
TGTGCCAGCAGCTTTGAGGGAAATCCCTATAATTCACCCCTCCACTTT
CASSFEGNPYNSPLHF
>TRBV5-6|TRBJ2-6|.|.
TGTGCCAGCAGCTTGGTGCGAGCCTCTGGGGCCAACGTCCTGACTTTC
CASSLVRASGANVLTF
>TRBV28|TRBJ2-5|.|TRBD2
TGTGCCAGCAGTTTACGGGGGGGCTCGGGGACCCAGTACTTC
CASSLRGGSGTQYF
>TRBV4-1|TRBJ1-2|.|.
TGCGCCAGCAGCCAAGCAACGGACTATGGCTACACCTTC
CASSQATDYGYTF
>TRBV6-4|TRBJ1-2|.|.
TGTGCCAGCAGTGACGGCGACAGCTCCTATGGCTACACCTTC
CASSDGDSSYGYTF
>TRBV4-1|TRBJ1-1|.|.
TGCGCCAGCAGCCTAGCCCGCGGGACTGAAGCTTTCTTT
CASSLARGTEAFF
>TRBV6-6|TRBJ2-7|.|.
TGTGCCAGCAGTTACTCGATGGGCAAACCCTACGAGCAGTACTTC
CASSYSMGKPYEQYF
>TRBV6-5|TRBJ1-2|.|TRBD1
TGTGCCAGCAGTTACTCGACAGGGGGCGGCTACACCTTC
CASSYSTGGGYTF
>TRBV6-6|TRBJ1-2|.|.
TGTGCCAGCAGAACTGATCGACGGGGTGGGCATGGCTACACCTTC
CASRTDRRGGHGYTF
>TRBV12-5|TRBJ2-7|.|.
TGTGCTAGTGGTCCCCACAGGACCCGGGACTTC
CASGPHRTRDF
>TRBV10-2|TRBJ2-7|.|TRBD2
TGCGCCAGCAGTGGTTTCACTAGCGGGCGCGACGAGCAGTACTTC
CASSGFTSGRDEQYF
>TRBV6-5|TRBJ1-1|.|.
TGTGCCAGCAGGGAGGGTGGGGAAGCTTTCTTT
CASREGGEAFF
>TRBV19|TRBJ1-6|.|TRBD1
TGTGCCAGTAGTACCGGGACAGGGAAGAGCTCCTATAATTCACCCCTCCACTTT
CASSTGTGKSSYNSPLHF
>TRBV13|TRBJ1-1|.|TRBD1
TGTGCCAGCAGCTTAGGCGTACCGGGACAGGGGAACACTGAAGCTTTCTTT
CASSLGVPGQGNTEAFF
>TRBV6-5|TRBJ2-7|.|.
TGTGCCAGCAGTTTCGTTCTGACAAGCGAGCAGTACTTC
CASSFVLTSEQYF
>TRBV5-6|TRBJ1-1|.|.
TGTGCCAGCAGCCCCGGGAGCACTGAAGCTTTCTTT
CASSPGSTEAFF
>TRBV7-9|TRBJ1-4|.|.
TGTGCCAGCAGCTTAGGTGGGACAATTATCGAAAAACTGTTTTTT
CASSLGGTIIEKLFF
>TRBV6-4|TRBJ2-1|.|TRBD2
TGTGCCAGCAGTGACGGGACTAGCGGTGATTACAATGAGCAATTCTTC
CASSDGTSGDYNEQFF
>TRBV30|TRBJ1-1|.|TRBD1
TGTGCCTGGGAGGACAGGGTGGGGACTGAAGCTTTCTTT
CAWEDRVGTEAFF